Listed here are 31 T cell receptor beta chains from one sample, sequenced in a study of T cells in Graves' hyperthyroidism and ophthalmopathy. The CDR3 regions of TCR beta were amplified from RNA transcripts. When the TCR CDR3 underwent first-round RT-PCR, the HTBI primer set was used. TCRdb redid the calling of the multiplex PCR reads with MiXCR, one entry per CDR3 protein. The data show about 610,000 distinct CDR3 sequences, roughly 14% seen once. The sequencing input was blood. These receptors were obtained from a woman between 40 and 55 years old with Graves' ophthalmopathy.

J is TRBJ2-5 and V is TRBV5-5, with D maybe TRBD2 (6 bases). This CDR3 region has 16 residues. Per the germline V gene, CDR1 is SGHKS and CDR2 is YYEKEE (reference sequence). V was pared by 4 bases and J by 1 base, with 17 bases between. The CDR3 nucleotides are TGTGCCAGCAGCCGGGGGATCGGGGTAGGCCAAGAGACCCAGTACTTC. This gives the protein CASSRGIGVGQETQYF.

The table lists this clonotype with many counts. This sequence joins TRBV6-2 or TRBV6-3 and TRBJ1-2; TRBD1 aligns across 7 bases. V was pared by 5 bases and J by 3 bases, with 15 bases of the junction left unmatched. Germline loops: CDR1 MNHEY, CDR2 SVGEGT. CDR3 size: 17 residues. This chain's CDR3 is CASSPSQTGTLHYGYTF. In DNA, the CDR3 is TGTGCCAGCAGTCCATCCCAGACAGGGACACTACACTATGGCTACACCTTC.

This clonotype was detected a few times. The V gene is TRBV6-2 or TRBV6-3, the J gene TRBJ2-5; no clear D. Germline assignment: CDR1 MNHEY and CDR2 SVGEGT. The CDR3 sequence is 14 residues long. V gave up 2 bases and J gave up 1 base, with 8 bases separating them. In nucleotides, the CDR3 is TGTGCCAGCAGTTACAGCCAGCCCCAAGAGACCCAGTACTTC. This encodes CASSYSQPQETQYF.

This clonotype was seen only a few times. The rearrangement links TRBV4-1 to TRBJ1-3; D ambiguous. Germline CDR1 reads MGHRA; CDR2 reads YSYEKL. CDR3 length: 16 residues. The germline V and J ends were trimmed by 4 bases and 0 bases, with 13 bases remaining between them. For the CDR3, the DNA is TGCGCCAGCAGCCGAGGCACAGTGAGCTCTGGAAACACCATATATTTT. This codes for CASSRGTVSSGNTIYF.

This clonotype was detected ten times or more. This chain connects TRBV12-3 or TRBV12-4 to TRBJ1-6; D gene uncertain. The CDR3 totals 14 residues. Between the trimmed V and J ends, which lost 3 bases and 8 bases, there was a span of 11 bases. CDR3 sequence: CASSLEGDYSPLHF. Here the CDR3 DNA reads TGTGCCAGCAGTTTGGAGGGTGATTATTCACCCCTCCACTTT.

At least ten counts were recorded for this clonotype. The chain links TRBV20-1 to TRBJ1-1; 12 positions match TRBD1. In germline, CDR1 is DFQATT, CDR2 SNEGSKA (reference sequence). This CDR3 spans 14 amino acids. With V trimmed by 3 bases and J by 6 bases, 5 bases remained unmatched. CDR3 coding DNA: TGCAGTGCTAGCAGGGGACAGGGGGCGGCTGAAGCTTTCTTT. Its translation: CSASRGQGAAEAFF.

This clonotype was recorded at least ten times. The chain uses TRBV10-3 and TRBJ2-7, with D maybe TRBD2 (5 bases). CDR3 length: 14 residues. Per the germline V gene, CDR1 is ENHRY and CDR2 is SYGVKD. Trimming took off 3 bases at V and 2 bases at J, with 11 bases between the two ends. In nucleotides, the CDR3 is TGTGCCATCAGTGACCGAGCGGAGGCCTACGAGCAGTACTTC. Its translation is CAISDRAEAYEQYF.

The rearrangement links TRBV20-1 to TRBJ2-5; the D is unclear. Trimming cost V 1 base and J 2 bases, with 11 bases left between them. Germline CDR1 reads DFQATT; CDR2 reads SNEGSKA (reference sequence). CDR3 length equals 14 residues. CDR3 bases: TGCAGTGCTAGAGGACGGATGGATCAAGAGACCCAGTACTTC. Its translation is CSARGRMDQETQYF.

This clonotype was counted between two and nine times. CDR3 sequence (DNA): TGTGCCTGGAGTCTAGGGGGCGACTACGAGCAGTACTTC. Its translation: CAWSLGGDYEQYF. This sequence joins TRBV30 and TRBJ2-7; 7 nucleotides line up with TRBD1. J lost 3 bases, V lost 2 bases, and 4 bases had no gene match. Germline V gives CDR1 GTSNPN, CDR2 SVGIG (reference sequence). The CDR3 covers 13 residues.

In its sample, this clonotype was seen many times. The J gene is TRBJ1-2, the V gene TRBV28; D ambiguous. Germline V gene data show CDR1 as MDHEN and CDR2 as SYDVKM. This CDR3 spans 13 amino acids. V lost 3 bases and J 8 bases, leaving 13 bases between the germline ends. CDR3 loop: CASSFLGFGGYTF. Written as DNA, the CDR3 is TGTGCCAGCAGTTTTCTGGGTTTCGGGGGCTACACCTTC.

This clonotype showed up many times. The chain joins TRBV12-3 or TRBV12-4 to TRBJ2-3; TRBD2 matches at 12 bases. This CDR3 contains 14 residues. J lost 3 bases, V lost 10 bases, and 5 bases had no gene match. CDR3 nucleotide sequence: TGTGCCACCCAACTAGCGGGAGGTACAGATACGCAGTATTTT. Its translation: CATQLAGGTDTQYF.

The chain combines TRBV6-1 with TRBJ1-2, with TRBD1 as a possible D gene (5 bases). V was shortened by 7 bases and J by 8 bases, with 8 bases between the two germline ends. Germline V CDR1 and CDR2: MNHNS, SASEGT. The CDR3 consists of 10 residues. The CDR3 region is CASTRGGYTF. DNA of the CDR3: TGTGCCAGCACCCGGGGGGGCTACACCTTC.

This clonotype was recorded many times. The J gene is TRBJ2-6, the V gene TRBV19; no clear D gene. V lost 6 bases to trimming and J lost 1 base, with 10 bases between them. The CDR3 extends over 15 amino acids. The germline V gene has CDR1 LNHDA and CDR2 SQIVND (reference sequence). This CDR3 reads CASSDTGSGANVLTF. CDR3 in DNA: TGTGCCAGTAGCGACACCGGGTCTGGGGCCAACGTCCTGACTTTC.

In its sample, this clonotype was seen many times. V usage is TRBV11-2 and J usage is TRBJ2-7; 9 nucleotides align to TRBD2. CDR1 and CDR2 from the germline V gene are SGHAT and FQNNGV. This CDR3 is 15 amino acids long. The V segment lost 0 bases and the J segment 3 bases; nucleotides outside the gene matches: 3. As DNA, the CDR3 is TGTGCCAGCAGCTTAGACCCTAGCGGGATCTACGAGCAGTACTTC. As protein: CASSLDPSGIYEQYF.

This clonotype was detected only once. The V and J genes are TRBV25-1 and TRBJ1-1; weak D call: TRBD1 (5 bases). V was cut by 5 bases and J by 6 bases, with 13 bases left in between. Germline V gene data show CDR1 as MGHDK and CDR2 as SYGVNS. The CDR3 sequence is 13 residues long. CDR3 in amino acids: CASSLPGRAEAFF. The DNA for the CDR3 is TGTGCCAGCAGTCTACCAGGGCGAGCTGAAGCTTTCTTT.

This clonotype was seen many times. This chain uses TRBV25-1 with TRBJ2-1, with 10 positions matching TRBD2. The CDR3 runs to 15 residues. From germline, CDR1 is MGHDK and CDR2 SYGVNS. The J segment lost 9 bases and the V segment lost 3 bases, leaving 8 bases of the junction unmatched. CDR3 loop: CASSDLTSGNGEQFF. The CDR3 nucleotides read TGTGCCAGCAGTGATCTAACTAGCGGGAATGGTGAGCAGTTCTTC.

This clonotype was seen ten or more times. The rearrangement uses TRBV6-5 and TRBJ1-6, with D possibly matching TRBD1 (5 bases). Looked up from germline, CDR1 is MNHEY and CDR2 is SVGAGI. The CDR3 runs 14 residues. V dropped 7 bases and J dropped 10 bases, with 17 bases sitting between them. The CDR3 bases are TGTGCCAGCATTTTGCGGCAGGGCGAATCACCCCTCCACTTT. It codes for CASILRQGESPLHF.

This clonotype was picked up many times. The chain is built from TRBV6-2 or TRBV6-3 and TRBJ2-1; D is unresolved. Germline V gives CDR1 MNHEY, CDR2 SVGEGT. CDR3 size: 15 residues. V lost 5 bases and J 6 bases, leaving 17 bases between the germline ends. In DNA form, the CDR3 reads TGTGCCAGCAGTACCGTCGGGCCGGAAGGCAATGAGCAGTTCTTC. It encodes CASSTVGPEGNEQFF.

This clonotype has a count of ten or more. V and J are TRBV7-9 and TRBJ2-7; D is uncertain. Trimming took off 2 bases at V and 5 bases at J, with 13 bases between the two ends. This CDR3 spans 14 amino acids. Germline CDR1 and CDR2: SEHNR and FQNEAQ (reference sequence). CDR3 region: CASSLSLVGNEQYF. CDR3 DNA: TGTGCCAGCAGCTTATCCCTCGTAGGGAACGAGCAGTACTTC.

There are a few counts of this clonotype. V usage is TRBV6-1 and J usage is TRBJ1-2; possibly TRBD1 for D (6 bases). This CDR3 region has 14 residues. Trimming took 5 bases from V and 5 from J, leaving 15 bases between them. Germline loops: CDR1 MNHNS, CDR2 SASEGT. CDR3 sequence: CASSRSGETYGYTF. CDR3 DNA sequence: TGTGCCAGCAGTAGATCAGGGGAAACATATGGCTACACCTTC.

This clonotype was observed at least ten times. This CDR3 is CASSFRLAGTYEQYF. Written as DNA, the CDR3 is TGTGCCAGCAGTTTCCGACTAGCGGGAACCTACGAGCAGTACTTC. This sequence joins TRBV27 and TRBJ2-7; the match to TRBD2 covers 11 bases. The V gene end was trimmed by 3 bases and the J gene end by 2 bases; junction bases not matched to a gene: 3. The CDR3 consists of 15 residues. Germline V gives CDR1 MNHEY, CDR2 SMNVEV (reference sequence).

The chain's CDR3 is CASSLQLAPYEQYF. The CDR3 DNA reads TGTGCCAGCAGCTTGCAATTAGCTCCCTACGAGCAGTACTTC. The chain is built from TRBV5-6 and TRBJ2-7; D is undetermined. Germline values: CDR1 SGHDT, CDR2 YYEEEE. V lost 1 base and J lost 2, with 10 bases in between. The CDR3 consists of 14 residues.

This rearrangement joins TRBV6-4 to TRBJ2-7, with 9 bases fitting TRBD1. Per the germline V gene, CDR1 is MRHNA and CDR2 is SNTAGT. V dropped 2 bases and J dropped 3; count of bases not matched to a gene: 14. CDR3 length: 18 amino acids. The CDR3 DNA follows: TGTGCCAGCAGTGACCGGGACAGGGTATGGATTAAATGCTACGAGCAGTACTTC. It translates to CASSDRDRVWIKCYEQYF.

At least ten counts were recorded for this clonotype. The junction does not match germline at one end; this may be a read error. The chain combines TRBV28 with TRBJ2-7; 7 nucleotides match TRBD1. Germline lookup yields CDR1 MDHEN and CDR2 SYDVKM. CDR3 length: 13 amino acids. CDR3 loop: CACSTGTAYEQYF. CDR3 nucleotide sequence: TGTGCCTGCAGCACCGGGACAGCGTACGAGCAGTACTTC.

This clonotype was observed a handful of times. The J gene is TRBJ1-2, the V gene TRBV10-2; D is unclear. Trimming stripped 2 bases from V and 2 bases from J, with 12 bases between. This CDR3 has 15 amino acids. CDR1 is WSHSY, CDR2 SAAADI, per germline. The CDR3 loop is CASSEHFSENYGYTF. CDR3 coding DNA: TGCGCCAGCAGTGAGCATTTTTCGGAGAACTATGGCTACACCTTC.

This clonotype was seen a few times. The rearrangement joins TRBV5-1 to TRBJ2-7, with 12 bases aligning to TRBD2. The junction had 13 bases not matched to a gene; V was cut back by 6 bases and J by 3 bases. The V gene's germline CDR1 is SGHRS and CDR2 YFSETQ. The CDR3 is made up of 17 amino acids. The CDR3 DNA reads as TGCGCCAGCACGCTAGGACTAGCGGGGCGCCAGGGCTACGAGCAGTACTTC. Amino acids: CASTLGLAGRQGYEQYF.

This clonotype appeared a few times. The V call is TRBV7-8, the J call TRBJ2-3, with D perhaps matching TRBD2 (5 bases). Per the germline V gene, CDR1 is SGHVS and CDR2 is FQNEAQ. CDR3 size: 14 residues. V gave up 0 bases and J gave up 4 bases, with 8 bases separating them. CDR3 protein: CASSLAPGSDTQYF. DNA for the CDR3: TGTGCCAGCAGCTTAGCTCCGGGATCAGATACGCAGTATTTT.

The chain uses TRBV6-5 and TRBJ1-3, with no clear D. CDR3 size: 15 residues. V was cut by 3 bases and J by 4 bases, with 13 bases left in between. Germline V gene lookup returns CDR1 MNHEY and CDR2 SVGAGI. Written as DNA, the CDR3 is TGTGCCAGCAGTTATGGATCCGCGCGGGGAAACACCATATATTTT. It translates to CASSYGSARGNTIYF.

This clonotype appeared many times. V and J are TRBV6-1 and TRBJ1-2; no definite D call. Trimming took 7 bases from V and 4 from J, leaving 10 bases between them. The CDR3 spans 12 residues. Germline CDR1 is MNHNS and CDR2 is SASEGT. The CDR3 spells CASTAGLYGYTF. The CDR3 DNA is TGTGCCAGCACTGCAGGACTCTATGGCTACACCTTC.

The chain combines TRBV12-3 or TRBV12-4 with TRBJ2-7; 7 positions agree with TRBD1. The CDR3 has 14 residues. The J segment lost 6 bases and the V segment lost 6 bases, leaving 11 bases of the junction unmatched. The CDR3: CASREARGLGEQYF. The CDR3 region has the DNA TGTGCCAGCAGGGAAGCGAGGGGGCTGGGCGAGCAGTACTTC.

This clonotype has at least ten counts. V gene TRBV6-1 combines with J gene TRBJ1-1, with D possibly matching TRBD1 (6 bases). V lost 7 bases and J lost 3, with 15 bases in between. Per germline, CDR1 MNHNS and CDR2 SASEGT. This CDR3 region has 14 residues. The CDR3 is CASKGVTADTEAFF. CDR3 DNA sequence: TGTGCCAGCAAGGGGGTAACAGCTGACACTGAAGCTTTCTTT.